The 4 T cell receptor beta chains given below trace back to one sample, sequenced in a study of blood T cell repertoires in COVID-19. TCRdb keeps only in-frame clones here, not all; method: immunoSEQ multiplex PCR. The sample includes roughly 150,000 clones, around nine tenths of them seen just once. Sequenced input: peripheral blood. The source of these receptors is a human donor in a cohort sampled during active COVID-19.

The table lists this clone with a few counts. The chain uses TRBV6-1 and TRBJ2-3, with a possible D match to TRBD2 (6 bases). The CDR3 is 18 residues long. Trimming cost V 3 bases and J 0 bases, with 19 bases left between them. The germline gives CDR1 MNHNS, CDR2 SASEGT. The CDR3 DNA follows: TGTGCCAGCAGTGAGAGTGAAGCGGGTGGTTTCAGCACAGATACGCAGTATTTT. As protein: CASSESEAGGFSTDTQYF.

The V and J genes are TRBV2 and TRBJ1-1; 7 positions agree with TRBD1. Germline trimming cut 6 bases from V and 5 bases from J; bases unmatched to any gene: 9. The CDR3 sequence is 14 residues long. The germline CDR1 and CDR2 sequences are SNHLY and FYNNEI. CDR3 sequence: CASRFPTGQTEAFF. The CDR3 DNA reads TGTGCCAGCAGATTCCCGACAGGGCAGACTGAAGCTTTCTTT.

The rearrangement uses TRBV27 and TRBJ2-1, with 7 bases identical to TRBD2. The CDR3 is 13 residues long. CDR1 and CDR2 from the germline V gene are MNHEY and SMNVEV (reference sequence). V dropped 3 bases and J dropped 7; count of bases not matched to a gene: 3. CDR3 protein: CASSFREVNEQFF. The CDR3 DNA reads as TGTGCCAGCAGTTTCCGGGAGGTAAATGAGCAGTTCTTC.

The chain couples TRBV6-6 to TRBJ1-1; tentatively, D is TRBD1 (6 bases). Germline V gives CDR1 MNHNY, CDR2 SVGAGI (reference sequence). The CDR3 spans 15 residues. V was cut by 7 bases and J by 1 base, with 16 bases left in between. DNA for the CDR3: TGTGCCAGCAATAAAAGGGGGTCAGGGAACACTGAAGCTTTCTTT. Its protein product is CASNKRGSGNTEAFF.